This T cell receptor beta chain was sequenced for a study of spatial heterogeneity in lung cancer. V lost 0 bases and J lost 2, with 10 bases in between. The CDR3 length is 15 residues. Germline V gene data show CDR1 as LGHDT and CDR2 as YNNKEL (reference sequence). Time point in this sample: sample taken at primary tumor resection. Unsorted whole RNA of tumor, nontumor lung or frozen PBMC was sequenced. The donor population consisted of 72 patients with untreated, early-stage non-small cell lung cancer. TCRdb fed the 5' RACE reads into MiXCR, producing one record per CDR3 protein. This table holds 9,500 to 15,000 distinct CDR3 sequences, 6.2% found once.

This clonotype was obtained from a male donor with early-stage non-small cell lung cancer. The sequenced sample was normal lung tissue next to the tumor, obtained at surgery. The V and J genes are TRBV3-1 and TRBJ2-5; D is undetermined. In DNA form, the CDR3 reads TGTGCCAGCAGCCAAGATGGTAGGGATCAAGAGACCCAGTACTTC. It is translated as CASSQDGRDQETQYF.